Shown below are 17 T cell receptor beta chains from a single sample sequenced in a study of identical twins. TCRdb called the 5' RACE reads again in MiXCR, with one record for every CDR3 protein. The sample holds over 200,000 distinct CDR3 sequences, 6.5% to 8% seen once. These data are also associated with another study on T cells expressing NK-cell markers.

Sample: CD8+ T cells sorted from blood. Receptors were obtained from a woman aged 18-30 years in good health.

The rearrangement links TRBV12-5 to TRBJ2-2; 14 bases match TRBD2. Germline lookup yields CDR1 LGHNT and CDR2 FRNRAP. The trim removed 5 bases at V and 3 bases at J, leaving 11 bases unmatched. The CDR3 totals 19 residues. The CDR3 protein is CASGNRLAGGPKYTGELFF. In nucleotides, the CDR3 is TGTGCTAGTGGTAACCGACTAGCGGGAGGGCCTAAGTACACCGGGGAGCTGTTTTTT.

This clonotype was counted ten times or more. CDR3 protein: CASSPEGNTEAFF. CDR3 nucleotides: TGTGCCAGCAGCCCCGAGGGGAACACTGAAGCTTTCTTT. The chain carries TRBV7-3 and TRBJ1-1; D not resolved. The V and J ends lost 5 bases and 1 base respectively, with 8 bases between them. Germline-derived CDR1 and CDR2 are SGHTA and FQGTGA. The CDR3 is 13 residues long.

The sample holds a few counts of this clonotype. The CDR3 DNA is TGCAGTGTCGGACTCTCCTACAATGAGCAGTTCTTC. Its protein is CSVGLSYNEQFF. The rearrangement links TRBV20-1 to TRBJ2-1; D may be TRBD2 (5 bases). The V end was cut by 7 bases, the J end by 0 bases, with 7 bases between. Germline V CDR1 and CDR2: DFQATT, SNEGSKA (reference sequence). CDR3 length equals 12 residues.

This clonotype was seen many times. The rearrangement links TRBV3-1 to TRBJ1-1; D gene uncertain. CDR1 and CDR2 from the germline V gene are LGHDT and YNNKEL (reference sequence). There are 13 residues in the CDR3. The V end was cut by 7 bases, the J end by 0 bases, with 9 bases between. The CDR3 reads CASTPDLNTEAFF. CDR3 bases: TGTGCCAGCACCCCGGATCTGAACACTGAAGCTTTCTTT.

This clonotype was counted at least ten times. The J gene is TRBJ2-5, the V gene TRBV14; 7 bases match TRBD1. This CDR3 comprises 15 residues. Germline values: CDR1 SGHDN, CDR2 FVKESK. V lost 0 bases and J lost 5; bases outside the gene matches: 6. CDR3 DNA sequence: TGTGCCAGCAGCCAAGATTGGGGACAGTTTGAGACCCAGTACTTC. Protein: CASSQDWGQFETQYF.

This chain joins TRBV15 and TRBJ2-1; 9 bases are shared with TRBD2. Germline CDR1 is LNHNV and CDR2 is YYDKDF (reference sequence). V shed 11 bases, J shed 7 bases, and the junction held 15 bases outside the gene matches. The CDR3 contains 15 residues. DNA for the CDR3: TGTGCCGTCTTCGCTCGGGCGGGAGGGGGGAATGAGCAGTTCTTC. It codes for CAVFARAGGGNEQFF.

CDR3 amino acids: CASKEEQGLAYEQYF. The CDR3 DNA follows: TGTGCCAGCAAAGAGGAACAGGGTCTAGCCTACGAGCAGTACTTC. V is TRBV7-6 and J is TRBJ2-7; tentatively, D is TRBD1 (6 bases). The CDR3 runs 15 residues. Deletions cut 7 bases from V and 2 bases from J, with 18 bases between. Germline CDR1 SGHVS, CDR2 FNYEAQ.

This clonotype was found many times. The J gene is TRBJ2-4, the V gene TRBV7-9; either TRBD1 or TRBD2 may supply D (5 bases each). This CDR3 is 17 amino acids long. Trimming cost V 5 bases and J 0 bases, with 17 bases left between them. CDR1 and CDR2 from the germline V gene are SEHNR and FQNEAQ (reference sequence). The CDR3 DNA is TGTGCCAGCAGCCCTGCGCGAGAGGGGATAGCCAAAAACATTCAGTACTTC. This codes for CASSPAREGIAKNIQYF.

This clonotype has ten or more counts. J is TRBJ1-2 and V is TRBV3-1, with 8 bases lining up with TRBD1. The CDR3 spans 13 residues. CDR1 LGHDT and CDR2 YNNKEL come from the germline V gene (reference sequence). V lost 3 bases and J lost 6; bases outside the gene matches: 3. CDR3 nucleotides: TGTGCCAGCAGCCATAACAGGGGGAATGGCTACACCTTC. Residues: CASSHNRGNGYTF. Drawing the rest from reference TRBV3-1 and TRBJ1-2, the complete variable domain is DTAVSQTPKYLVTQMGNDKSIKCEQNLGHDTMYWYKQDSKKFLKIMFSYNNKELIINETVPNRFSPKSPDKAHLNLHINSLELGDSAVYFCASSHNRGNGYTFGSGTRLTVV.

This clonotype was seen more than once but under ten times. V gene TRBV19 combines with J gene TRBJ2-1; D is unresolved. The germline V gene has CDR1 LNHDA and CDR2 SQIVND (reference sequence). The CDR3 is 15 residues long. V gave up 5 bases and J gave up 1 base, with 12 bases separating them. The CDR3 sequence is CASSAAYHSYNEQFF. The DNA for the CDR3 is TGTGCCAGTAGTGCCGCGTACCATTCCTACAATGAGCAGTTCTTC.

In the case of this clonotype: A read error is possible here, since a much larger clone lies one base away. The chain has TRBV4-3 and TRBJ2-7; D not resolved. CDR1 is LGHNA, CDR2 YSLEER, per germline. The CDR3 is made up of 14 amino acids. Trimming cost V 0 bases and J 4 bases, with 10 bases left between them. The CDR3 here is CASSQDLVEYEQYF. The DNA for the CDR3 is TGCGCCAGCAGCCAAGATCTAGTGGAGTACGAGCAGTACTTC.

This clonotype was observed a few times. This chain connects TRBV3-1 to TRBJ2-2; weak D call: TRBD2 (5 bases). The CDR3 loop spans 13 amino acids. Germline V gene lookup returns CDR1 LGHDT and CDR2 YNNKEL (reference sequence). Trimming shortened V by 4 bases and J by 7 bases, and 10 bases separated the two germline ends. This CDR3 is CASSPLRGGELFF. CDR3 coding DNA: TGTGCCAGCAGCCCCCTTCGGGGCGGGGAGCTGTTTTTT. Full variable domain (missing parts from reference TRBV3-1 and TRBJ2-2): DTAVSQTPKYLVTQMGNDKSIKCEQNLGHDTMYWYKQDSKKFLKIMFSYNNKELIINETVPNRFSPKSPDKAHLNLHINSLELGDSAVYFCASSPLRGGELFFGEGSRLTVL.

This clonotype was picked up many times. The chain uses TRBV14 and TRBJ2-2; D ambiguous. Germline V gene sequence: CDR1 SGHDN, CDR2 FVKESK. The CDR3 is made up of 16 amino acids. Trimming shortened V by 4 bases and J by 0 bases, and 12 bases separated the two germline ends. The chain's CDR3 is CASSLDLFANTGELFF. The CDR3 DNA reads TGTGCCAGCAGCCTAGACCTTTTCGCGAACACCGGGGAGCTGTTTTTT.

This clonotype showed up just a few times. This sequence joins TRBV4-3 and TRBJ2-3, with TRBD2 identical over 10 bases. This CDR3 region has 20 residues. With 0 bases clipped from V and 0 bases from J, the junction kept 12 bases outside the gene matches. The germline V gene encodes CDR1 LGHNA and CDR2 YSLEER. CDR3 in DNA: TGCGCCAGCAGCCAAGATCAAGGACTAGCGGTAACTTCTAGCACAGATACGCAGTATTTT. Its translation is CASSQDQGLAVTSSTDTQYF.

The V call is TRBV24-1, the J call TRBJ2-1; D is tentatively TRBD1 or TRBD2 (5 bases each). Germline values: CDR1 KGHDR, CDR2 SFDVKD. The CDR3 consists of 17 residues. Deletions cut 0 bases from V and 0 bases from J, with 11 bases between. In nucleotides, the CDR3 is TGTGCCACCAGTGATTTGATCGGGGCCAGCTCCTACAATGAGCAGTTCTTC. Its translation: CATSDLIGASSYNEQFF.

This clonotype was detected many times. The genes are TRBV29-1 and TRBJ2-3; 10 bases agree with TRBD2. CDR1 SQVTM and CDR2 ANQGSEA come from the germline V gene. The CDR3 length is 15 residues. V lost 3 bases and J lost 4; bases outside the gene matches: 7. CDR3 loop: CSVEPSGSRADTQYF. CDR3 nucleotides: TGCAGCGTTGAGCCTAGCGGGAGTAGGGCAGATACGCAGTATTTT.

This clonotype has ten or more counts. The V gene is TRBV21-1, the J gene TRBJ2-2; TRBD2 reflects the table's D call only, with no check against the DNA. TRBV21-1 is shown as a pseudogene. The CDR3 runs 18 residues. CDR3 region: CASSDGSEREANTGELFF. CDR3 nucleotides: TGTGCCAGCAGCGATGGATCGGAGCGGGAGGCGAACACCGGGGAGCTGTTTTTT.